A selection of T cell receptor beta chains follows, all from one sample in a study of cytomegalovirus exposure and HLA in healthy donors. Produced via immunoSEQ multiplex PCR; TCRdb's table is partial and in-frame only. Of over 90,000 clones in the sample, about 71% were seen once. The specimen was PBMCs. These receptors came from a woman aged 45 to 65 in good health and CMV-seronegative. The CDR3 runs from the conserved cysteine through the conserved F or W.

TRBV4-2	16	CASSLTSWSNIETQYF
TRBV27	13	CASSLTGNYGYTF
TRBV2	14	CASSERGLAETQYF
TRBV25-1	14	CASLDAGGRDTQYF
TRBV5-1	15	CASSRNRGPPDTQYF
TRBV27	14	CASSLSGRSYEQYF
TRBV7-2	13	CASSPHQNYGYTF
TRBV20-1	11	CSVGGASEQYF
TRBV4-2	15	CASSRMGGRMLEQYF
TRBV13	16	CASSLGLAGDYNEQFF
TRBV5-1	15	CASSFAGQGAETQYF
TRBV27	15	CASSFGGQEYEKLFF
TRBV6-5	15	CASSFLTGSTDTQYF